This entry concerns a single TCR beta chain. Its target is unknown. This entry is derived from a study of OX40 agonist ivuxolimab in advanced cancers. About the research overall: Eligibility admitted prior anti-PD-1, anti-PD-L1 or anti-CTLA-4 therapy; approximately 40% had some. The study, taken as a whole, reports: Blood T cells, both CD4+ and CD8+, expanded clonally by week 6 at 0.1 to 3.0 mg/kg. Partial responders dosed at 0.1-3.0 mg/kg displayed clonal expansion ranking among the lowest. A proportion of nonresponders additionally exhibited low normalized T-cell clonal expansion.

Clones were read by immunoSEQ multiplex PCR, and TCRdb kept only the in-frame ones, dropping some. The sample shows approximately 27,000 clones, 75% to 85% of them seen only once. The CDR3 spans 16 residues. This material consisted of CD4+ or CD8+ T cells sorted from blood, taken in a trial of the OX40 agonist ivuxolimab. The chain is built from TRBV12-2 and TRBJ1-5. TRBV12-2 constitutes a pseudogene. This TCR came from an adult with an advanced solid tumor such as melanoma, head and neck, liver or kidney cancer. The CDR3 nucleotides read TGTGCAAGTCGCGTGTGGGAGGGTCAGGGCAACCAGCCCCAGCATTTT. Encoded protein: CASRVWEGQGNQPQHF.